This is a list of T cell receptor beta chains from one sample in a study of blood T cell repertoires in COVID-19. Assay used: immunoSEQ multiplex PCR; TCRdb lists only in-frame clones, some missing. The profile shows just over 95,000 clones, approximately 80% of them singletons. Material for sequencing was peripheral blood. The receptors shown here come from a man aged 60-69 years with acute or convalescent COVID-19. CDR3s include the opening cysteine and the closing phenylalanine or tryptophan. A D gene is named only where the DNA matches it firmly. Clone size, where shown, is once, few, many, or a class for clones that have expanded.

TRBV10-2	.	TRBJ1-3	.	CASREGQLGNTIYF	TGCGCCAGCAGGGAAGGACAGCTTGGAAACACCATATATTTT
TRBV6-5	.	TRBJ1-1	once	CASSPRAGGTEAFF	TGTGCCAGCAGTCCTCGGGCGGGAGGCACTGAAGCTTTCTTT
TRBV5-1	TRBD2	TRBJ2-1	.	CASSGGLLNEQFF	TGCGCCAGCAGCGGGGGACTACTAAATGAGCAGTTCTTC
TRBV3-1/TRBV3-2	.	TRBJ1-1	.	CASSQAIPGYNTEAFF	TGTGCCAGCAGCCAAGCTATTCCAGGGTACAACACTGAAGCTTTCTTT
TRBV6-6	.	TRBJ2-1	.	CASSYFLRGDEQFF	TGTGCCAGCAGTTACTTCCTCCGGGGAGATGAGCAGTTCTTC
TRBV2	TRBD2	TRBJ2-3	.	CASSWRGSTDTQYF	TGTGCCAGCAGTTGGCGGGGGAGCACAGATACGCAGTATTTT
TRBV5-6	.	TRBJ2-1	.	CASSPSGTQQFF	TGTGCCAGCAGCCCATCCGGGACTCAGCAGTTCTTC
TRBV29-1	.	TRBJ2-1	.	CSVGTSNNEQFF	TGCAGCGTCGGGACATCGAACAATGAGCAGTTCTTC
TRBV6-5	TRBD1	TRBJ2-1	.	CASIMTGTGINEQFF	TGTGCCAGCATAATGACCGGGACAGGGATAAATGAGCAGTTCTTC
TRBV15	.	TRBJ1-1	.	CATSRGEGTEAFF	TGTGCCACCAGCAGGGGTGAGGGCACTGAAGCTTTCTTT
TRBV12-3/TRBV12-4	.	TRBJ1-4	few	CASREASDEKLFF	TGTGCCAGCAGGGAGGCGTCGGATGAAAAACTGTTTTTT
TRBV6-4	.	TRBJ1-1	.	CASSDVRGEENTEAFF	TGTGCCAGCAGTGACGTCAGGGGAGAGGAGAACACTGAAGCTTTCTTT
TRBV6-5	.	TRBJ1-1	.	CASSYGQNTEAFF	TGTGCCAGCAGTTACGGGCAGAACACTGAAGCTTTCTTT
TRBV6-5	TRBD1	TRBJ1-1	.	CASRTGVTEAFF	TGTGCCAGCAGGACAGGGGTCACTGAAGCTTTCTTT
TRBV19	TRBD2	TRBJ2-1	.	CASADSGGAYNEQFF	TGTGCCAGTGCCGACAGCGGGGGGGCTTACAATGAGCAGTTCTTC
TRBV6-5	.	TRBJ1-3	.	CASLGRSSGNTIYF	TGTGCCAGCCTTGGCAGAAGCTCTGGAAACACCATATATTTT
TRBV29-1	TRBD1	TRBJ2-3	few	CSVEGQIQGAVVTDTQYF	TGCAGCGTTGAGGGACAGATACAGGGGGCGGTGGTAACAGATACGCAGTATTTT
TRBV11-1	.	TRBJ2-7	once	CASSPPSTKGEQYF	TGTGCCAGCAGCCCCCCCTCGACCAAGGGGGAGCAGTACTTC
TRBV6-5	.	TRBJ1-1	.	CASRDDSGYTEAFF	TGTGCCAGCAGGGATGACAGTGGGTACACTGAAGCTTTCTTT
TRBV11-2	TRBD1	TRBJ2-2	.	CASSPPGQGELFF	TGTGCCAGCAGCCCACCGGGACAGGGGGAGCTGTTTTTT
TRBV18	TRBD2	TRBJ2-3	.	CASSPTSSLVTQYF	TGTGCCAGCTCACCGACTAGCTCTCTCGTGACGCAGTATTTT
TRBV7-2	.	TRBJ1-5	.	CASSLLLNQPQHF	TGTGCCAGCAGCTTACTTCTCAATCAGCCCCAGCATTTT
TRBV9	.	TRBJ1-1	.	CASSVGSERTEAFF	TGTGCCAGCAGCGTAGGATCCGAGAGGACTGAAGCTTTCTTT
TRBV6-1	.	TRBJ2-2	.	CASSEVGQGIPGELFF	TGTGCCAGCAGTGAAGTCGGGCAGGGGATCCCCGGGGAGCTGTTTTTT
TRBV4-1	.	TRBJ2-1	.	CASSRGPNEQFF	TGCGCCAGCAGCCGCGGTCCAAATGAGCAGTTCTTC
TRBV24-1	.	TRBJ2-2	.	CATSLANTGELFF	TGTGCCACCAGCTTGGCCAACACCGGGGAGCTGTTTTTT
TRBV7-2	.	TRBJ1-1	.	CASSLLWGQRNTEAFF	TGTGCCAGCAGCTTACTGTGGGGGCAGAGGAACACTGAAGCTTTCTTT
TRBV3-1/TRBV3-2	TRBD1	TRBJ1-4	.	CASSRGTVGNEKLFF	TGTGCCAGCAGCCGCGGGACAGTGGGGAATGAAAAACTGTTTTTT
TRBV6-5	.	TRBJ1-1	few	CASGRGGTEAFF	TGTGCCAGCGGACGGGGGGGCACTGAAGCTTTCTTT